Each of the 32 T cell receptor beta chains below was sequenced from the same sample in a study of cytomegalovirus exposure and HLA in healthy donors. PCR primers comprised 60 Vbeta and 13 Jbeta primers. The protocol was immunoSEQ multiplex PCR, while the TCRdb copy is restricted to in-frame clones and leaves out a portion. Among under 200,000 clones listed, roughly 78% were seen once. The sample consisted of PBMCs. The source of these receptors is a man between 35 and 55 years old in good health and CMV-seronegative.

The CDR3 protein is CAWSGDSNQPQHF. DNA for the CDR3: TGTGCCTGGAGTGGAGATAGCAATCAGCCCCAGCATTTT. This rearrangement joins TRBV30 to TRBJ1-5; D gene ambiguous. Germline loops: CDR1 GTSNPN, CDR2 SVGIG (reference sequence). Trimming stripped 1 base from V and 0 bases from J, with 4 bases between. The length of the CDR3 is 13 residues. The whole variable domain, remainder taken from reference TRBV30 and TRBJ1-5, is SQTIHQWPATLVQPVGSPLSLECTVEGTSNPNLYWYRQAAGRGLQLLFYSVGIGQISSEVPQNLSASRPQDRQFILSSKKLLLSDSGFYLCAWSGDSNQPQHFGDGTRLSIL.

At least ten counts were recorded for this clone. This rearrangement joins TRBV10-3 to TRBJ2-7; possible D gene TRBD1, 6 bases. The ends were cut back, 3 bases at V and 2 bases at J, with 32 bases in the middle. Germline V gene sequence: CDR1 ENHRY, CDR2 SYGVKD. CDR3 length equals 21 residues. The CDR3 nucleotides read TGTGCCATCAGTGACCCCGAGGGCCTGACAGGACCCCGGGACCGACCCTACGAGCAGTACTTC. This codes for CAISDPEGLTGPRDRPYEQYF.

The rearrangement links TRBV19 to TRBJ2-1, with TRBD2 identical over 8 bases. The CDR3 sequence is 13 residues long. Germline V gene lookup returns CDR1 LNHDA and CDR2 SQIVND (reference sequence). With 5 bases clipped from V and 9 bases from J, the junction kept 6 bases outside the gene matches. As DNA, the CDR3 is TGTGCCAGTAGTGGGGGACTAGGGGTTGAGCAGTTCTTC. This codes for CASSGGLGVEQFF.

The V and J genes are TRBV19 and TRBJ2-7, with TRBD1 matching 11 bases. The V gene's germline CDR1 is LNHDA and CDR2 SQIVND (reference sequence). The J segment lost 6 bases and the V segment lost 1 base, leaving 5 bases of the junction unmatched. The length of the CDR3 is 15 residues. The chain's CDR3 is CASSIAGQGASEQYF. In DNA, the CDR3 is TGTGCCAGTAGTATAGCTGGACAGGGGGCTTCCGAGCAGTACTTC.

The chain employs TRBV27 and TRBJ2-1; D perhaps matches TRBD2 (6 bases). Trimming stripped 3 bases from V and 7 bases from J, with 13 bases between. Germline values: CDR1 MNHEY, CDR2 SMNVEV (reference sequence). This CDR3 is 14 amino acids long. CDR3 nucleotide sequence: TGTGCCAGCAGTTTTGGAGGGGCGAGGAATGAGCAGTTCTTC. Encoded protein: CASSFGGARNEQFF.

The chain links TRBV6-5 to TRBJ1-5, with D possibly TRBD1 on 5 matching bases. This CDR3 region has 15 residues. Trimming cost V 5 bases and J 4 bases, with 15 bases left between them. Germline CDR1 and CDR2: MNHEY and SVGAGI. The CDR3 sequence: CASSPPGLPNQPQHF. The CDR3 DNA reads TGTGCCAGCAGTCCCCCGGGACTCCCAAATCAGCCCCAGCATTTT.

V and J are TRBV5-1 and TRBJ2-3; TRBD2 might be the D (6 bases). The CDR3 is made up of 16 amino acids. V was trimmed by 4 bases and J by 1 base, leaving 16 bases between them. CDR1 is SGHRS and CDR2 is YFSETQ in the germline V gene. CDR3 loop: CASSRARSSGTDTQYF. CDR3 in DNA: TGCGCCAGCAGCCGCGCTAGGTCTAGCGGCACAGATACGCAGTATTTT. The entire variable domain, with the rest obtained from reference TRBV5-1 and TRBJ2-3, is as follows: KAGVTQTPRYLIKTRGQQVTLSCSPISGHRSVSWYQQTPGQGLQFLFEYFSETQRNKGNFPGRFSGRQFSNSRSEMNVSTLELGDSALYLCASSRARSSGTDTQYFGPGTRLTVL.

V is TRBV2 and J is TRBJ2-7, with 11 bases that match TRBD2. CDR3 length: 13 amino acids. V shed 8 bases and J 6 bases; nucleotides not matched to a gene: 6. Germline V gives CDR1 SNHLY, CDR2 FYNNEI. CDR3 residues: CASLLAGVREQYF. The CDR3 DNA reads as TGTGCCAGCCTACTAGCGGGAGTCCGCGAGCAGTACTTC.

The V gene is TRBV5-1, the J gene TRBJ1-4; a weak D match, TRBD1 (5 bases). V gave up 7 bases and J gave up 6 bases, with 13 bases separating them. The CDR3 is 13 residues long. Germline V CDR1 and CDR2: SGHRS, YFSETQ. CDR3 bases: TGCGCCAGCCAGGCCCCGGGGGATGAAAAACTGTTTTTT. Amino acid sequence: CASQAPGDEKLFF.

This chain connects TRBV5-5 to TRBJ2-3; 11 nucleotides align to TRBD2. J was trimmed by 5 bases and V by 4 bases; bases with no gene match: 6. CDR1 is SGHKS and CDR2 is YYEKEE in the germline V gene (reference sequence). The CDR3 totals 15 residues. The CDR3 DNA sequence: TGTGCCAGCAGCAGGCTAGCGGGAGGCAGAGATACGCAGTATTTT. Translation: CASSRLAGGRDTQYF.

The chain links TRBV19 to TRBJ2-7; TRBD1 aligns across 7 bases. The V segment lost 7 bases and the J segment 2 bases; nucleotides outside the gene matches: 8. The germline V gene has CDR1 LNHDA and CDR2 SQIVND (reference sequence). The CDR3 has 14 amino acids. The CDR3 loop is CASNRAGGPYEQYF. CDR3 coding DNA: TGTGCCAGTAATAGGGCAGGGGGTCCCTACGAGCAGTACTTC.

This chain uses TRBV5-1 with TRBJ2-7; 11 nucleotides match TRBD1. Germline loops: CDR1 SGHRS, CDR2 YFSETQ. The CDR3 sequence is 16 residues long. V lost 0 bases, J lost 4 bases, and 6 bases stayed unmatched. The CDR3 loop reads CASSLGRGQGVYEQYF. CDR3 DNA sequence: TGCGCCAGCAGCTTGGGACGGGGACAGGGGGTGTACGAGCAGTACTTC.

V and J are TRBV18 and TRBJ2-1; weak D call: TRBD1 (6 bases). The CDR3 has 15 amino acids. V was cut by 5 bases and J by 5 bases, with 16 bases left in between. Germline V lookup: CDR1 KGHSH, CDR2 LQKENI. The CDR3 DNA follows: TGTGCCAGCTCAGTAAACCAGGGGTACCACAATGAGCAGTTCTTC. It codes for CASSVNQGYHNEQFF.

This clone showed up just once. The chain joins TRBV5-1 to TRBJ2-1; 12 bases are a match to TRBD2. J lost 2 bases, V lost 5 bases, and 17 bases had no gene match. Looked up from germline, CDR1 is SGHRS and CDR2 is YFSETQ. This CDR3 region has 20 residues. For the CDR3, the DNA is TGCGCCAGCAGATCGTGGGGAGGGACTAGCGGGCAAGGGGCCTACAATGAGCAGTTCTTC. Its protein is CASRSWGGTSGQGAYNEQFF.

The chain couples TRBV5-1 to TRBJ2-7; D might be TRBD2 (6 bases). The V end was cut by 4 bases, the J end by 4 bases, with 18 bases between. CDR3 length: 15 residues. Germline V gene data show CDR1 as SGHRS and CDR2 as YFSETQ. The CDR3 region is CASSVIPGESYEQYF. CDR3 DNA sequence: TGCGCCAGCAGCGTAATTCCGGGAGAGAGTTACGAGCAGTACTTC.

A few counts support this clone. The rearrangement joins TRBV5-6 to TRBJ2-3; TRBD2 aligns across 14 bases. This CDR3 is built from 17 residues. CDR1 is SGHDT, CDR2 YYEEEE, per germline. V trimming: 2 bases; J trimming: 5 bases; junction bases outside the gene matches: 7. Written as DNA, the CDR3 is TGTGCCAGCAGCTTCGCGGGACTAGCGGGAGTTGGAGATACGCAGTATTTT. It encodes CASSFAGLAGVGDTQYF. Complete variable domain (other parts from reference TRBV5-6 and TRBJ2-3): DAGVTQSPTHLIKTRGQQVTLRCSPKSGHDTVSWYQQALGQGPQFIFQYYEEEERQRGNFPDRFSGHQFPNYSSELNVNALLLGDSALYLCASSFAGLAGVGDTQYFGPGTRLTVL.

V usage is TRBV29-1 and J usage is TRBJ2-1; D might be TRBD2 (5 bases). Germline loops: CDR1 SQVTM, CDR2 ANQGSEA. V was cut by 2 bases and J by 9 bases, with 14 bases left in between. The CDR3 loop spans 13 amino acids. This CDR3 is CSVEMALAGEQFF. In nucleotides, the CDR3 is TGCAGCGTTGAAATGGCCCTAGCAGGTGAGCAGTTCTTC.

The rearrangement uses TRBV13 and TRBJ2-2; 13 nucleotides align to TRBD2. This CDR3 comprises 17 residues. J lost 5 bases, V lost 5 bases, and 8 bases had no gene match. Looked up from germline, CDR1 is PRHDT and CDR2 is FYEKMQ (reference sequence). The CDR3 is CASSQPTSGRQTGELFF. CDR3 DNA: TGTGCCAGCAGCCAACCGACTAGCGGGAGGCAAACCGGGGAGCTGTTTTTT.

This clone was seen only a few times. The chain couples TRBV28 to TRBJ1-3; D remains ambiguous. Germline lookup yields CDR1 MDHEN and CDR2 SYDVKM. The CDR3 loop spans 15 amino acids. Trimming pared 1 base from V and 0 bases from J, leaving 7 bases between. The chain's CDR3 is CASSLFGSSGNTIYF. DNA of the CDR3: TGTGCCAGCAGTTTATTTGGGAGCTCTGGAAACACCATATATTTT.

The chain has TRBV13 and TRBJ2-1, with D possibly being TRBD1 (5 bases). Trimming pared 5 bases from V and 11 bases from J, leaving 13 bases between. Germline V CDR1 and CDR2: PRHDT, FYEKMQ (reference sequence). CDR3 size: 12 residues. The CDR3 region is CASSAGNSQQFF. The CDR3 nucleotides are TGTGCCAGCAGCGCAGGGAATTCGCAGCAGTTCTTC.

This chain links TRBV2 with TRBJ1-6; D not resolved. Between the trimmed V and J ends, which lost 3 bases and 14 bases, there was a span of 8 bases. Germline CDR1 is SNHLY and CDR2 is FYNNEI. The CDR3 is 11 residues long. Here the CDR3 DNA reads TGTGCCAGCAGTGACCCGGGGACCCTCCACTTT. Translating it yields CASSDPGTLHF.

V is TRBV6-5 and J is TRBJ1-4; a possible D gene is TRBD1 (6 bases). The CDR3 has 14 amino acids. Germline CDR1 is MNHEY and CDR2 is SVGAGI. Trimming left V 4 bases short and J 0 bases short, with 6 bases between. The CDR3 sequence: CASSWTATNEKLFF. CDR3 in DNA: TGTGCCAGCAGTTGGACAGCAACTAATGAAAAACTGTTTTTT.

V is TRBV25-1 and J is TRBJ1-2; 9 bases align to TRBD1. V gave up 3 bases and J gave up 6 bases; unmatched junction bases: 8. Germline V gene data show CDR1 as MGHDK and CDR2 as SYGVNS. The CDR3 is 15 residues long. The CDR3, as DNA: TGTGCCAGCAGTGATCAATGGACAGGGGAGGATGGCTACACCTTC. Protein sequence: CASSDQWTGEDGYTF.

The chain recombines TRBV11-2 with TRBJ2-7; the D gene is possibly TRBD1 (6 bases). Germline CDR1 and CDR2: SGHAT and FQNNGV. Trimming shortened V by 6 bases and J by 1 base, and 22 bases separated the two germline ends. CDR3 length: 17 amino acids. The chain's CDR3 is CASSSPVEPTGSYEQYF. CDR3 coding DNA: TGTGCCAGCAGTTCACCGGTGGAGCCGACAGGATCCTACGAGCAGTACTTC.

The rearrangement uses TRBV10-3 and TRBJ2-5; 8 nucleotides align to TRBD2. J was trimmed by 1 base and V by 0 bases; bases with no gene match: 4. The germline V gene encodes CDR1 ENHRY and CDR2 SYGVKD. CDR3 length: 16 amino acids. The CDR3 here is CAISESIRGGQETQYF. The CDR3 DNA reads as TGTGCCATCAGTGAGTCGATACGGGGGGGCCAAGAGACCCAGTACTTC.

The chain uses TRBV9 and TRBJ2-3; a weak D match, TRBD2 (6 bases). Trimming left V 3 bases short and J 2 bases short, with 10 bases between. The CDR3 runs to 14 residues. CDR1 and CDR2 (germline): SGDLS, YYNGEE. CDR3 loop: CASSGLDATDTQYF. The CDR3, as DNA: TGTGCCAGCAGCGGACTAGACGCCACAGATACGCAGTATTTT.

The V gene is TRBV5-1, the J gene TRBJ2-7; TRBD2 matches at 7 bases. Germline values: CDR1 SGHRS, CDR2 YFSETQ. The CDR3 extends over 14 amino acids. The J segment lost 2 bases and the V segment lost 6 bases, leaving 8 bases of the junction unmatched. CDR3: CASTSVGGPYEQYF. CDR3 DNA: TGCGCCAGCACCAGCGTGGGAGGGCCCTACGAGCAGTACTTC.

V is TRBV4-2 and J is TRBJ2-5; maybe TRBD1 (8 bases). In germline, CDR1 is LGHNA, CDR2 YNFKEQ. This CDR3 is built from 16 residues. Trimming stripped 4 bases from V and 5 bases from J, with 20 bases between. The chain's CDR3 is CASSLSTGGVTETQYF. The CDR3 DNA reads as TGTGCCAGCAGCCTTTCAACAGGGGGGGTGACGGAGACCCAGTACTTC.

The chain is built from TRBV7-2 and TRBJ2-5, with TRBD1 as a possible D gene (5 bases). The CDR3 is 14 amino acids. V was clipped by 8 bases and J by 2 bases, with 15 bases between them. CDR1 and CDR2 (germline): SGHTA, FQGNSA. CDR3 coding DNA: TGTGCCAGCCTCCGCCAGGGCGCTCAAGAGACCCAGTACTTC. Translating it yields CASLRQGAQETQYF.

The count of this clone is one. The chain links TRBV6-1 to TRBJ2-7; weak D call: TRBD2 (5 bases). CDR3 length: 11 amino acids. In germline, CDR1 is MNHNS, CDR2 SASEGT. The germline V and J ends were trimmed by 10 bases and 7 bases, with 14 bases remaining between them. CDR3 in amino acids: CATKFQREQYF. CDR3 DNA sequence: TGTGCCACCAAATTTCAGCGGGAGCAGTACTTC.

This chain links TRBV19 with TRBJ2-7; 8 bases line up with TRBD2. In germline, CDR1 is LNHDA, CDR2 SQIVND (reference sequence). The CDR3 sequence is 16 residues long. V lost 7 bases to trimming and J lost 4 bases; unmatched junction nucleotides: 15. The chain's CDR3 is CASTGPLAEGQYEQYF. In DNA, the CDR3 is TGTGCCAGTACCGGACCACTAGCGGAGGGTCAGTACGAGCAGTACTTC.

The chain joins TRBV6-1 to TRBJ1-2, with 7 bases aligning to TRBD1. The CDR3 has 15 amino acids. Germline V lookup: CDR1 MNHNS, CDR2 SASEGT. J lost 4 bases, V lost 0 bases, and 5 bases had no gene match. The DNA of the CDR3 is TGTGCCAGCAGTGAAGCGGGGACAGCCCTCTATGGCTACACCTTC. Translating gives CASSEAGTALYGYTF.